A selection of T cell receptor beta chains follows, all from one sample in a study of identifying expanded T cells in peripheral blood. This table comes from immunoSEQ multiplex PCR, and its TCRdb copy is limited to in-frame clones, with some not included. The data show over 90,000 clones, 88% seen once. The sample taken for sequencing was blood. The receptors stem from a person aged 18-69 years in good health. CDR3s leave out the opening cysteine and the closing phenylalanine or tryptophan.

V gene	J gene	CDR3 protein
TRBV15	TRBJ2-2	ATRPGQGRGELF
TRBV4-3	TRBJ2-7	ASSMRGAYEQY
TRBV7-9	TRBJ2-7	ASGGSSYEQY
TRBV30	TRBJ2-7	AWSAPGNKQYEQY
TRBV9	TRBJ2-1	ASSPWGDGGNEQF
TRBV19	TRBJ1-2	ASSIKGSSWGYT
TRBV4-2	TRBJ2-3	ASSQGLGVPSTDTQY
TRBV30	TRBJ2-1	AWSVRDQQF
TRBV6-6	TRBJ1-1	ASSYSGSRGPEAF
TRBV7-2	TRBJ1-5	ASSPGGAGNQPQH
TRBV7-2	TRBJ2-1	ASTTSRAGGYNEQF
TRBV6-1	TRBJ1-2	ASSEGQGLSNYGYT
TRBV11-2	TRBJ2-2	ASSLDRSTGGTGAIGELF
TRBV18	TRBJ1-3	ASSPGTVGNTIY
TRBV12-5	TRBJ1-5	ASARDGGVQPQH
TRBV12-1	TRBJ2-1	ASSFVGLRGEQF
TRBV5-1	TRBJ1-3	ASSLGPSGNTIY
TRBV19	TRBJ2-5	ASSIVPGQGAETQY
TRBV7-9	TRBJ2-2	ASSLYDTGELF
TRBV19	TRBJ1-5	ASSFPQGPQH
TRBV5-1	TRBJ2-5	ASSLNRRDQETQY
TRBV11-3	TRBJ2-3	ASSLGTSGSGTQY
TRBV27	TRBJ1-1	ASSPGDREKTEAF
TRBV30	TRBJ2-3	AWSSADTQY
TRBV5-1	TRBJ1-6	ASSPDPVGSYNSPLH
TRBV30	TRBJ1-6	AWSGDSYNSPLH
TRBV7-3	TRBJ2-7	ASSLSGDAYEQY
TRBV5-5	TRBJ1-5	ASSLVGGLRSQPQH
TRBV4-2	TRBJ2-1	ASSLRGGSGRADEQF
TRBV18	TRBJ1-4	ASSPPTGVEKLF
TRBV5-1	TRBJ2-2	ASSRHRDSNTGELF
TRBV6-5	TRBJ2-7	ASSYDRGGYEQY
TRBV2	TRBJ1-2	ASSTDRLNGYT
TRBV19	TRBJ2-2	ASSILSSGLNTGELF
TRBV30	TRBJ2-3	AWSLGGSTDTQY
TRBV27	TRBJ2-7	ASSLSKGGYEQY
TRBV7-2	TRBJ2-4	ASSLRGTKNIQY
TRBV29-1	TRBJ1-1	SAKIVGTEAF
TRBV10-2	TRBJ1-6	ASGTGDGSPLH
TRBV7-2	TRBJ2-7	ASSLRLEQY
TRBV14	TRBJ1-1	ASSQDPSGGSAEAF
TRBV6-6	TRBJ2-5	ASRWDRTETQY
TRBV29-1	TRBJ1-2	SAERGLGGAGYT
TRBV6-5	TRBJ2-2	ASSPGTSNTGELF
TRBV5-6	TRBJ1-1	ASSLGTGMAF
TRBV27	TRBJ1-5	ASSPGLYNQPQH
TRBV5-1	TRBJ1-3	ASSLVAGATGNTIY
TRBV18	TRBJ1-5	ASSPRGDGNQPQH
TRBV10-3	TRBJ1-1	APLRRQGTTEAF
TRBV7-2	TRBJ2-7	ASSNHYEQY
TRBV12-5	TRBJ1-3	ASGLVGGNTIY
TRBV25-1	TRBJ1-5	ASSNTGNNQPQH
TRBV7-3	TRBJ1-5	ASSPTPGGESPQH
TRBV30	TRBJ1-2	AWSREGARGYT
TRBV6-5	TRBJ1-2	ASSPINRGYGYT